This TCR beta chain was observed in a study of blood T cell repertoires in COVID-19. Study-level background: The samples span acute and convalescent COVID-19 from the United States, Italy and Spain.

Profiled with immunoSEQ multiplex PCR; TCRdb holds only in-frame clones, not every one. This table holds about 400,000 clones, roughly 86% found once. CDR3 length equals 12 residues. Germline loops: CDR1 LNHDA, CDR2 SQIVND (reference sequence). V was clipped by 8 bases and J by 12 bases; unmatched bases: 6. The sample was PBMCs or T cells enriched from blood (not recorded which). The chain joins TRBV19 to TRBJ1-6; TRBD1 agrees at 8 bases. The origin of this receptor is a woman aged 40 to 55 with acute COVID-19. As DNA, the CDR3 is TGTGCCAGTGGGACAGGTATAGGACCCCTCCACTTT. It is translated as CASGTGIGPLHF.